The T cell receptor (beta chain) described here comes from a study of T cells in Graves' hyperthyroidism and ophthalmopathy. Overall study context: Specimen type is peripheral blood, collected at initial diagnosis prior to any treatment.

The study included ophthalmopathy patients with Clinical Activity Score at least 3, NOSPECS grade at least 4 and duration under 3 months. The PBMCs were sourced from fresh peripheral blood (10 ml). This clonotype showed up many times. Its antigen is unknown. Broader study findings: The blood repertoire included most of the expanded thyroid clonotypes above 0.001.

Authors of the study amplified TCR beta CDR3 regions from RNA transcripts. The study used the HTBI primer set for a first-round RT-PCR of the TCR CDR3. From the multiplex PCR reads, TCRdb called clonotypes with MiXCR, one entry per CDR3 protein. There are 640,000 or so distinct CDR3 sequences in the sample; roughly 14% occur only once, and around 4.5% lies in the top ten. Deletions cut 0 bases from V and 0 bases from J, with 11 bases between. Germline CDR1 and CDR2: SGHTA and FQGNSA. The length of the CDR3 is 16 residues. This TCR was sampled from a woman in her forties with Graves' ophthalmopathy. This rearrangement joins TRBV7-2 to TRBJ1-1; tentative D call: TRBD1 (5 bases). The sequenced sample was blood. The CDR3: CASSLAGRLLNTEAFF. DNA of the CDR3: TGTGCCAGCAGCTTAGCGGGACGTCTCTTGAACACTGAAGCTTTCTTT.